The rows below give T cell receptor beta chains drawn from one sample of a study of T cell responses to AZD1222 COVID-19 vaccine. Libraries were prepared by immunoSEQ multiplex PCR; TCRdb keeps only in-frame clonotypes and omits some of them. The sample carries around 66,000 clones, more than 85% recorded once. The sample in question was peripheral blood, obtained on day 0 of AZD1222 vaccination. The receptors stem from an adult in good health. Both conserved end residues are part of each CDR3. The D gene is left open where the match is weak. Part of the rows lack a size; the others show once, few, many or a class for expanded clones.

TRBD1	-	TRBV18	15	TRBJ1-5	CASSPRTGSNQPQHF	TGTGCCAGCTCACCAAGGACAGGGAGCAATCAGCCCCAGCATTTT
-	few	TRBV30	14	TRBJ1-5	CAWSAVSSNQPQHF	TGTGCCTGGAGTGCAGTGAGTAGCAATCAGCCCCAGCATTTT
-	-	TRBV5-1	15	TRBJ2-5	CASSFGGGEGETQYF	TGCGCCAGCAGCTTTGGCGGGGGCGAGGGAGAGACCCAGTACTTC
-	-	TRBV18	12	TRBJ2-2	CASSSSAGELFF	TGTGCCAGCTCATCCTCGGCCGGGGAGCTGTTTTTT
TRBD1	-	TRBV29-1	14	TRBJ1-4	CSAQKGGAGEKLFF	TGCAGCGCCCAGAAAGGGGGCGCGGGTGAAAAACTGTTTTTT
-	-	TRBV3-1/TRBV3-2	14	TRBJ1-6	CASSQELSDSPLHF	TGTGCCAGCAGCCAAGAGTTAAGCGATTCACCCCTCCACTTT
TRBD1	-	TRBV29-1	14	TRBJ2-7	CSVNPGQGTGEQYF	TGCAGCGTAAACCCGGGACAGGGGACGGGCGAGCAGTACTTC
TRBD1	-	TRBV29-1	17	TRBJ2-7	CSVEDWDRDRGYYEQYF	TGCAGCGTTGAAGATTGGGACCGGGACAGGGGATACTACGAGCAGTACTTC
TRBD1	-	TRBV2	14	TRBJ1-3	CASSPGQGGNTIYF	TGTGCCAGCAGTCCGGGACAGGGGGGAAACACCATATATTTT
-	-	TRBV9	15	TRBJ1-4	CASSASLGVGEKLFF	TGTGCCAGCAGCGCCTCCTTAGGGGTAGGTGAAAAACTGTTTTTT
-	-	TRBV28	14	TRBJ2-7	CASTQRIGLHEQYF	TGTGCCAGCACCCAACGTATAGGGCTCCACGAGCAGTACTTC
TRBD1	-	TRBV5-1	14	TRBJ1-1	CASSLAGTGLEAFF	TGCGCCAGCAGCTTGGCCGGGACAGGTCTTGAAGCTTTCTTT
-	-	TRBV5-1	12	TRBJ2-1	CASSLEYNEQFF	TGCGCCAGCAGCTTGGAGTACAATGAGCAGTTCTTC
-	once	TRBV6-9	12	TRBJ2-7	CASSQGTYEQYF	TGTGCCAGCAGCCAAGGGACCTACGAGCAGTACTTC
-	-	TRBV6-2/TRBV6-3	14	TRBJ1-4	CASSYEDRVEKLFF	TGTGCCAGCAGTTACGAGGACAGAGTTGAAAAACTGTTTTTT
TRBD1	few	TRBV10-3	15	TRBJ1-2	CAISDQGQGNYGYTF	TGTGCCATCAGTGACCAGGGACAGGGGAACTATGGCTACACCTTC
-	-	TRBV6-5	14	TRBJ1-2	CASSYGVEDYGYTF	TGTGCCAGCAGTTACGGGGTAGAGGACTATGGCTACACCTTC
-	-	TRBV5-1	13	TRBJ2-2	CASSSEVVGELFF	TGCGCCAGCAGCTCCGAAGTTGTCGGGGAGCTGTTTTTT
-	-	TRBV7-2	14	TRBJ1-2	CASSSPRGRGGYTF	TGTGCCAGCAGCTCTCCCCGGGGGCGGGGCGGCTACACCTTC
-	-	TRBV5-5	14	TRBJ1-6	CASRFGPSLSPLHF	TGTGCCAGCAGATTCGGGCCTTCTTTGTCACCCCTCCACTTT
TRBD1	-	TRBV30	14	TRBJ1-2	CAWAFRGEDYGYTF	TGTGCCTGGGCCTTCAGGGGGGAAGACTATGGCTACACCTTC
TRBD1	-	TRBV6-5	15	TRBJ2-7	CASGTSDRGLYEQYF	TGTGCCAGCGGGACCTCGGACAGGGGGCTCTACGAGCAGTACTTC
-	once	TRBV4-1	13	TRBJ2-7	CASSPLTSHEQYF	TGCGCCAGCAGCCCCCTAACAAGCCACGAGCAGTACTTC
-	-	TRBV6-1	13	TRBJ2-5	CASSELARETQYF	TGTGCCAGCAGTGAACTAGCGAGAGAGACCCAGTACTTC
-	-	TRBV30	15	TRBJ1-2	CAWSVNLATYYGYTF	TGTGCCTGGAGTGTAAACCTCGCGACTTACTATGGCTACACCTTC
-	-	TRBV11-2	16	TRBJ1-4	CASSSAFSREGEKLFF	TGTGCCAGCAGCTCCGCATTTTCCAGGGAGGGAGAAAAACTGTTTTTT
-	-	TRBV28	13	TRBJ1-2	CASVVRAEGGYTF	TGTGCCAGCGTTGTCAGGGCCGAAGGTGGCTACACCTTC
-	-	TRBV6-5	12	TRBJ1-1	CASSTPQGEAFF	TGTGCCAGCAGTACCCCCCAGGGTGAAGCTTTCTTT
-	-	TRBV19	12	TRBJ1-3	CARCQGRNTIYF	TGTGCCAGGTGCCAGGGTAGAAACACCATATATTTT
TRBD2	-	TRBV6-4	15	TRBJ2-1	CASSVGAGSYNEQFF	TGTGCCAGCAGTGTTGGAGCGGGGAGCTACAATGAGCAGTTCTTC
-	-	TRBV30	13	TRBJ1-6	CAWSPTENSPLHF	TGTGCCTGGAGTCCGACAGAGAATTCACCCCTCCACTTT
-	-	TRBV6-6	16	TRBJ1-5	CASSYGPGDSNQPQHF	TGTGCCAGCAGTTACGGCCCAGGGGACAGCAATCAGCCCCAGCATTTT
TRBD1	-	TRBV5-8	16	TRBJ1-4	CASSARDRRSNEKLFF	TGTGCCAGCAGCGCGCGGGACAGAAGGTCCAATGAAAAACTGTTTTTT
-	few	TRBV9	15	TRBJ1-1	CASSVDGVVNTEAFF	TGTGCCAGCAGCGTAGACGGGGTGGTGAACACTGAAGCTTTCTTT
-	-	TRBV30	13	TRBJ1-5	CAWICRANQPQHF	TGTGCCTGGATATGCAGGGCGAATCAGCCCCAGCATTTT
-	-	TRBV15	17	TRBJ1-6	CATSRDHPGTHNSPLHF	TGTGCCACCAGCAGAGATCATCCGGGGACCCATAATTCACCCCTCCACTTT
TRBD1	-	TRBV5-1	13	TRBJ1-2	CASSAGQALGYTF	TGCGCCAGCAGCGCGGGACAGGCTCTTGGCTACACCTTC
TRBD1	-	TRBV7-9	15	TRBJ1-6	CASRRRDSLNSPLHF	TGTGCCAGCCGGCGGAGGGACAGCCTTAATTCACCCCTCCACTTT
-	-	TRBV29-1	14	TRBJ2-3	CSVEDRIATDTQYF	TGCAGCGTTGAAGATCGGATAGCCACAGATACGCAGTATTTT
TRBD1	-	TRBV5-4	15	TRBJ1-2	CASSLGGTAIYGYTF	TGTGCCAGCAGCTTGGGGGGGACAGCGATCTATGGCTACACCTTC